The rows below give T cell receptor beta chains drawn from one sample of a study of CD8 T cells in ankylosing spondylitis. TCRdb fed the 5' RACE reads into MiXCR, producing one record per CDR3 protein. The sample lists fewer than 750,000 distinct CDR3 sequences, around 20% occurring once. The sample comprised blood, either unsorted or a sorted T cell fraction (not recorded which). Every receptor here comes from a male donor with ankylosing spondylitis. The CDR3 runs from the conserved cysteine through the conserved F or W. D genes are given only for firm matches. Clone size is stated in some rows and not others, as once, few, many or a class when expanded.

D gene | J gene | V gene | clone size | CDR3 protein | CDR3 DNA
- | TRBJ2-7 | TRBV5-5 | - | CASSSLTGSRSYEQYF | TGTGCCAGCAGCTCGCTAACAGGTTCCCGCTCCTACGAGCAGTACTTC
- | TRBJ1-5 | TRBV20-1 | - | CSASRSGWGNQPQHF | TGCAGTGCTAGTCGGTCAGGCTGGGGCAATCAGCCCCAGCATTTT
- | TRBJ2-1 | TRBV11-2 | - | CASSLGWESYNEQFF | TGTGCCAGCAGCTTGGGGTGGGAGTCCTACAATGAGCAGTTCTTC
- | TRBJ1-4 | TRBV5-1 | - | CASSLSERGRGNEKLFF | TGCGCCAGCAGCTTGTCTGAGCGGGGGCGCGGGAATGAAAAACTGTTTTTT
TRBD2 | TRBJ2-7 | TRBV12-3/TRBV12-4 | few | CASSLELAGLEQYF | TGTGCCAGCAGTTTAGAACTAGCGGGCCTCGAGCAGTACTTC
- | TRBJ2-7 | TRBV29-1 | - | CSVVDGRTYEQYF | TGCAGCGTTGTAGACGGTAGAACCTACGAGCAGTACTTC
- | TRBJ2-1 | TRBV7-3 | - | CASSPRVPTSYNEQFF | TGTGCCAGCAGCCCAAGGGTGCCCACCTCCTACAATGAGCAGTTCTTC
TRBD1 | TRBJ2-7 | TRBV7-8 | few | CASSLAGTGQGEQYF | TGTGCCAGCAGCTTAGCCGGGACAGGGCAAGGCGAGCAGTACTTC
- | TRBJ1-2 | TRBV7-9 | few | CASSPVVRTNYGYTF | TGTGCCAGCAGCCCAGTGGTGAGGACTAACTATGGCTACACCTTC
TRBD2 | TRBJ2-7 | TRBV12-3/TRBV12-4 | - | CASKGGEAYEQYF | TGTGCCAGCAAGGGAGGGGAGGCCTACGAGCAGTACTTC
TRBD2 | TRBJ2-3 | TRBV9 | few | CASSLSSGRYLYAQYF | TGTGCCAGCAGCCTGTCTAGCGGGAGATACCTATACGCGCAGTATTTT
- | TRBJ1-6 | TRBV5-1 | few | CASSFNREMPNSPLHF | TGCGCCAGCAGCTTTAACAGGGAGATGCCTAATTCACCCCTCCACTTT
TRBD1 | TRBJ1-5 | TRBV18 | - | CASSPYRGRQPQHF | TGTGCCAGCTCACCATACAGGGGAAGGCAGCCCCAGCATTTT
TRBD2 | TRBJ2-1 | TRBV11-2 | - | CASSLIAGVGKQFF | TGTGCCAGCAGCTTAATAGCGGGAGTGGGGAAGCAGTTCTTC
TRBD1 | TRBJ2-7 | TRBV6-2/TRBV6-3 | few | CASNGETGSYEQYF | TGTGCCAGCAACGGGGAGACAGGGTCTTACGAGCAGTACTTC
- | TRBJ2-1 | TRBV7-2 | - | CASSWGHGSSYNEQFF | TGTGCCAGCAGCTGGGGCCACGGAAGCTCCTACAATGAGCAGTTCTTC
- | TRBJ2-7 | TRBV6-5 | - | CASSYAGRDSEQYF | TGTGCCAGCAGTTACGCGGGCAGGGATTCCGAGCAGTACTTC
TRBD2 | TRBJ2-4 | TRBV9 | few | CASSVGTSGALGIQYF | TGTGCCAGCAGCGTAGGGACTAGCGGGGCCCTAGGCATTCAGTACTTC
- | TRBJ2-1 | TRBV14 | few | CASSQFRGNEQFF | TGTGCCAGCAGCCAATTCCGGGGAAATGAGCAGTTCTTC
- | TRBJ2-7 | TRBV14 | - | CASSQESPGVHEQYF | TGTGCCAGCAGCCAAGAATCCCCAGGGGTACACGAGCAGTACTTC
TRBD2 | TRBJ2-1 | TRBV28 | few | CASGAGGVSYNEQFF | TGTGCCAGCGGAGCGGGAGGAGTATCCTACAATGAGCAGTTCTTC
TRBD2 | TRBJ2-1 | TRBV29-1 | many | CSVVKWTSGDSVF | TGCAGCGTTGTCAAGTGGACTAGCGGGGACTCGGTCTTC
TRBD2 | TRBJ2-3 | TRBV6-2/TRBV6-3 | - | CASNALAGVDTQYF | TGTGCCAGCAATGCCTTAGCGGGAGTAGATACGCAGTATTTT
- | TRBJ2-7 | TRBV7-2 | - | CASSFQQGLQSYEQYF | TGTGCCAGCAGCTTCCAACAGGGCCTCCAATCCTACGAGCAGTACTTC
- | TRBJ1-1 | TRBV3-1 | - | CASSQDSRGNTEAFF | TGTGCCAGCAGCCAAGATTCGAGGGGGAACACTGAAGCTTTCTTT
- | TRBJ1-6 | TRBV5-4 | - | CASSLVDSPLHF | TGTGCCAGCAGCTTGGTGGATTCACCCCTCCACTTT
- | TRBJ2-3 | TRBV7-9 | - | CASSLGMDTQYF | TGTGCCAGCAGCTTAGGGATGGATACGCAGTATTTT